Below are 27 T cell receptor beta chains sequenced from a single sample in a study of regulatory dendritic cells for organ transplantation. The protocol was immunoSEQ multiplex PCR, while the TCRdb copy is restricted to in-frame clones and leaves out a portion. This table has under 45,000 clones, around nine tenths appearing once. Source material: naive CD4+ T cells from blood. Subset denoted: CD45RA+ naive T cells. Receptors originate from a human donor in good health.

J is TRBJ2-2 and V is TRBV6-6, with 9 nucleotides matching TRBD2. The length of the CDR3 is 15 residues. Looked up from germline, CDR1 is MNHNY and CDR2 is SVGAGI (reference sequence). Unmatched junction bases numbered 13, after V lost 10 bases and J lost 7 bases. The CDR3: CATRASGIINGELFF. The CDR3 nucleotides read TGTGCCACACGAGCTAGCGGGATTATTAACGGGGAGCTGTTTTTT.

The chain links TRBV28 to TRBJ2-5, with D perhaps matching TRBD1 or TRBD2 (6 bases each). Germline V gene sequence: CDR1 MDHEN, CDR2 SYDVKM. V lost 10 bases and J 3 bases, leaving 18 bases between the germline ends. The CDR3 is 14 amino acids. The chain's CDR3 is CATRGWGEKETQYF. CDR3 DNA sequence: TGTGCCACCAGGGGTTGGGGGGAGAAAGAGACCCAGTACTTC.

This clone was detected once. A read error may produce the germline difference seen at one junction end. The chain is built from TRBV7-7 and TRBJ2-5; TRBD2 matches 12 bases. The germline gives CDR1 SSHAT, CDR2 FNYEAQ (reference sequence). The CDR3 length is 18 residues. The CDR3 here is CASSLAPTSGGLLETQYF. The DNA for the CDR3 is TGTGCTAGCAGCTTAGCCCCCACTAGCGGGGGGCTTCTGGAGACCCAGTACTTC.

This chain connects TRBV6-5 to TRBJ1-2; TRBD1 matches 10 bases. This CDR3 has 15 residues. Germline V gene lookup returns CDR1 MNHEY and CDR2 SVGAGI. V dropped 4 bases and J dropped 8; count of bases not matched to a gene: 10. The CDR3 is CASSSDRGRVRGYTF. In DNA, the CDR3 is TGTGCCAGCAGTTCCGACAGGGGGCGGGTGAGGGGCTACACCTTC.

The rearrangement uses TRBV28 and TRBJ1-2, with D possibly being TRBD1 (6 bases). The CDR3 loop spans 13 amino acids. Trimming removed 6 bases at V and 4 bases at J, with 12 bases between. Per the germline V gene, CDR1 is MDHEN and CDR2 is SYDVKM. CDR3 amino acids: CASRADRIYGYTF. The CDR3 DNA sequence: TGTGCCAGCAGGGCCGACAGGATCTATGGCTACACCTTC.

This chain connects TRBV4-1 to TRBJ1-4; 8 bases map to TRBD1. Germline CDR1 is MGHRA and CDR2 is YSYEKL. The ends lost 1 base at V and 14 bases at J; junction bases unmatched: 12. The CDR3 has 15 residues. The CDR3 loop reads CASSQGGQGQKRLFF. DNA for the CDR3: TGCGCCAGCAGCCAAGGCGGACAGGGCCAAAAGAGGCTGTTTTTT.

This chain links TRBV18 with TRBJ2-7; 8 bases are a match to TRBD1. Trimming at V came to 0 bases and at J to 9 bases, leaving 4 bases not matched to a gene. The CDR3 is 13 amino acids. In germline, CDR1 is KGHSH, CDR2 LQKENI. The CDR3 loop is CASSPPQGARQYF. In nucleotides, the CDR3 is TGTGCCAGCTCACCACCGCAGGGGGCTAGGCAGTACTTC.

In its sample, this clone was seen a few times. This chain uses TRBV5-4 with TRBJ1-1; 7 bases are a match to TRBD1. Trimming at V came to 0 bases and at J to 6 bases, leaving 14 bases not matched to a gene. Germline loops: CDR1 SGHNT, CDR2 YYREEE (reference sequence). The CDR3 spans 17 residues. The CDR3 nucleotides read TGTGCCAGCAGCTTGGGACTTATCAGGGGGACGATCGCTGAAGCTTTCTTT. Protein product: CASSLGLIRGTIAEAFF.

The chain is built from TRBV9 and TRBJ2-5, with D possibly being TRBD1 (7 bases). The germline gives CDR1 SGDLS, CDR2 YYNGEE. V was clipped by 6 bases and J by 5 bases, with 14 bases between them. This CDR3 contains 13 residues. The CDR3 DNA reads TGTGCCAGCAATGTACAGGGGAGGGAGACCCAGTACTTC. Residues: CASNVQGRETQYF.

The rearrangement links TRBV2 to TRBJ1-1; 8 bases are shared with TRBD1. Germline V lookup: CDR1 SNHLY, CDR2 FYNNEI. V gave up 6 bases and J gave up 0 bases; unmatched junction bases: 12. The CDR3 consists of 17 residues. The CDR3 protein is CASRTRGLYFLNTEAFF. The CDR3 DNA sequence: TGTGCCAGCAGGACCAGGGGGCTGTATTTTTTGAACACTGAAGCTTTCTTT. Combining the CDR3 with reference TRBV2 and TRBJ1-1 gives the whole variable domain EPEVTQTPSHQVTQMGQEVILRCVPISNHLYFYWYRQILGQKVEFLVSFYNNEISEKSEIFDDQFSVERPDGSNFTLKIRSTKLEDSAMYFCASRTRGLYFLNTEAFFGQGTRLTVV.

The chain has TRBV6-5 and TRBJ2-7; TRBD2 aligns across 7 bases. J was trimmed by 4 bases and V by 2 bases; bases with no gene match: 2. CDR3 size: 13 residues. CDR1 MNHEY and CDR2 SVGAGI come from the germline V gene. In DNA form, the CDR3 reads TGTGCCAGCAGTTACAGGGAGGGGTACGAGCAGTACTTC. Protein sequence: CASSYREGYEQYF.

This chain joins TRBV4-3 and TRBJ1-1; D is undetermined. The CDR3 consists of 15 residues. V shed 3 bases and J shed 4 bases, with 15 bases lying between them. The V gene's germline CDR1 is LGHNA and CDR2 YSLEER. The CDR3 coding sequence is TGCGCCAGCAGCCAGTCGGTGAGGGCGGGCACTGAAGCTTTCTTT. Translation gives CASSQSVRAGTEAFF.

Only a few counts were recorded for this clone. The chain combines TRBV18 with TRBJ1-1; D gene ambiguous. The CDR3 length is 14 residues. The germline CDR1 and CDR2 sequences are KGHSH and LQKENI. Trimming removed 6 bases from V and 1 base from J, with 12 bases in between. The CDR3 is CASSVVSGNTEAFF. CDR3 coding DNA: TGTGCCAGCTCGGTGGTGTCGGGGAACACTGAAGCTTTCTTT.

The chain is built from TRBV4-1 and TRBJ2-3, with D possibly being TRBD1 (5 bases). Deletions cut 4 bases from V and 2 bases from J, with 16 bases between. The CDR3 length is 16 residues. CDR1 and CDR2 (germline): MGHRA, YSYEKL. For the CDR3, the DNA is TGCGCCAGCAGCCCAGGACAAGGGTCGATCACAGATACGCAGTATTTT. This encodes CASSPGQGSITDTQYF.

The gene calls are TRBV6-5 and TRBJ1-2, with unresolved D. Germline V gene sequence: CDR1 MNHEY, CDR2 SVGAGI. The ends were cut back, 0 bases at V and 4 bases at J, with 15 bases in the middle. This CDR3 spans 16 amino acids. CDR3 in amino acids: CASSYSFQATTYGYTF. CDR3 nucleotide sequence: TGTGCCAGCAGTTACTCGTTCCAGGCGACGACCTATGGCTACACCTTC.

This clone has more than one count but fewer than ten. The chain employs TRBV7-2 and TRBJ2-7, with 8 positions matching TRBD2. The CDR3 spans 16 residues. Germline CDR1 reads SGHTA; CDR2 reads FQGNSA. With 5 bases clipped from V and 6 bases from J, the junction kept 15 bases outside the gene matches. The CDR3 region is CASSPESRGGSLEQYF. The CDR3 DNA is TGTGCCAGCAGCCCCGAGTCTCGGGGGGGTTCCCTCGAGCAGTACTTC.

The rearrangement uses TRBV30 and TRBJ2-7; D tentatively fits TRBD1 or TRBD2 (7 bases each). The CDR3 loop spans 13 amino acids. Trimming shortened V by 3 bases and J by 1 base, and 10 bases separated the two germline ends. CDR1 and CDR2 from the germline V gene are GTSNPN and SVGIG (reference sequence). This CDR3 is CAWRQGGSYEQYF. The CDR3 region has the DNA TGTGCCTGGAGGCAGGGGGGGTCCTACGAGCAGTACTTC.

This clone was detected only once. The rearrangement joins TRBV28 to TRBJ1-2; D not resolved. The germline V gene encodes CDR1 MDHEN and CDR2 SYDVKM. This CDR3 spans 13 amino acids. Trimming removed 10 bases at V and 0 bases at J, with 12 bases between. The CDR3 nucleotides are TGTGCCATCCAAAGGGCAGCTAACTATGGCTACACCTTC. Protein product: CAIQRAANYGYTF.

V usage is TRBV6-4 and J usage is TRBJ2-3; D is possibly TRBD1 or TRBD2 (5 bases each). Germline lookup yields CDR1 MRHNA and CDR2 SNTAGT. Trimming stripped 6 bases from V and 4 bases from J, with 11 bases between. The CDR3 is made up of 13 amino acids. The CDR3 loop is CASSGTPSDTQYF. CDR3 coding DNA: TGTGCCAGCAGCGGGACCCCGTCAGATACGCAGTATTTT.

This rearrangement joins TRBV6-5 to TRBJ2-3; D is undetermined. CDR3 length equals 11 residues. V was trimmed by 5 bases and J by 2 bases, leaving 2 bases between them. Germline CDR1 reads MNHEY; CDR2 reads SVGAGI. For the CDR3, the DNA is TGTGCCAGCAGTAACACAGATACGCAGTATTTT. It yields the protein CASSNTDTQYF.

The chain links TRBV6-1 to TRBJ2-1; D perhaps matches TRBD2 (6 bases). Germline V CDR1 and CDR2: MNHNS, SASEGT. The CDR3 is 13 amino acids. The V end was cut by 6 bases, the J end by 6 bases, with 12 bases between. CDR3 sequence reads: CASRGTGVNEQFF. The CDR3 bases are TGTGCCAGCAGGGGGACTGGGGTCAATGAGCAGTTCTTC.

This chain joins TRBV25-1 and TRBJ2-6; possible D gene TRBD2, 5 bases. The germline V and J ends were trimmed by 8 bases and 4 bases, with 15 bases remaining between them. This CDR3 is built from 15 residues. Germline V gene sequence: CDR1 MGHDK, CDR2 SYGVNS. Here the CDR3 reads CASAKNSGGANVLTF. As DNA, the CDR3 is TGTGCCAGCGCGAAGAACTCGGGGGGGGCCAACGTCCTGACTTTC.

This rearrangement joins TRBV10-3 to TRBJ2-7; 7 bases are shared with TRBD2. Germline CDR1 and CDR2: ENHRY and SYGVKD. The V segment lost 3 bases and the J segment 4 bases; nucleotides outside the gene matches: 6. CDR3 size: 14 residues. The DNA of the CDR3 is TGTGCCATCAGTGAAAGCGGGGTAGGTTACGAGCAGTACTTC. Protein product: CAISESGVGYEQYF.

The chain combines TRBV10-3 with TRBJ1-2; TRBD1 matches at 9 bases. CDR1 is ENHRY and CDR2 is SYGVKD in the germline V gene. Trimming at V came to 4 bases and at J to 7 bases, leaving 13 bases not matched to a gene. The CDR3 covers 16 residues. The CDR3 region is CAISVPEGQGIFGYTF. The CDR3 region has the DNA TGTGCCATCAGTGTACCCGAAGGACAGGGGATCTTTGGCTACACCTTC.

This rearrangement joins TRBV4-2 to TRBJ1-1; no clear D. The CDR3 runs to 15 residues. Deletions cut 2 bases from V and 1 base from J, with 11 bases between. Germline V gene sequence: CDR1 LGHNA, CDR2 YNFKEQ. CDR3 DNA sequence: TGTGCCAGCAGCCAATACCCCCAAACGAACACTGAAGCTTTCTTT. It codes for CASSQYPQTNTEAFF.

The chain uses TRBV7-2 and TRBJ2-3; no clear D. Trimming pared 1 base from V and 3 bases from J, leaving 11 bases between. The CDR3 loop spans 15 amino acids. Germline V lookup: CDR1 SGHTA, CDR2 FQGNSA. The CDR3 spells CASSLGLGKTDTQYF. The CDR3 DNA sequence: TGTGCCAGCAGCTTAGGACTGGGGAAAACAGATACGCAGTATTTT.

Here the CDR3 DNA reads TGTGCCAGCAGCAATCCTGACAGGGACGAGCAGTACTTC. It codes for CASSNPDRDEQYF. This chain connects TRBV11-3 to TRBJ2-7; 7 bases align to TRBD1. V shed 5 bases, J shed 5 bases, and the junction held 6 bases outside the gene matches. Germline CDR1 SGHNT, CDR2 YENEEA. CDR3 size: 13 residues.